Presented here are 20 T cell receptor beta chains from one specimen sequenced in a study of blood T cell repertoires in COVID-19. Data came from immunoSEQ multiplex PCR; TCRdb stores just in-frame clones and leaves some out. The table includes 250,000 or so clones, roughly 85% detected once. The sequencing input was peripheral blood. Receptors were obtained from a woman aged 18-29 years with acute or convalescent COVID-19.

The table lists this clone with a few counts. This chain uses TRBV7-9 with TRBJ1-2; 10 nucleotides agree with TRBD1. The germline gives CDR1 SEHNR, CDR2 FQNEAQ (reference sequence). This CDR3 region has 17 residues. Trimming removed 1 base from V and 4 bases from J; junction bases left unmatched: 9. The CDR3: CASSLGGTGARIYGYTF. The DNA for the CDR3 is TGTGCCAGCAGCTTAGGTGGGACAGGGGCACGAATCTATGGCTACACCTTC.

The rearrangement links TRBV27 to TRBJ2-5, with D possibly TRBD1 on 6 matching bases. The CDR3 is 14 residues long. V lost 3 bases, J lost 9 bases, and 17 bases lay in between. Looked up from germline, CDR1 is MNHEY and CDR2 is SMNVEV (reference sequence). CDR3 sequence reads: CASSFAGVEGAQYF. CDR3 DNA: TGTGCCAGCAGTTTCGCAGGGGTTGAGGGGGCCCAGTACTTC.

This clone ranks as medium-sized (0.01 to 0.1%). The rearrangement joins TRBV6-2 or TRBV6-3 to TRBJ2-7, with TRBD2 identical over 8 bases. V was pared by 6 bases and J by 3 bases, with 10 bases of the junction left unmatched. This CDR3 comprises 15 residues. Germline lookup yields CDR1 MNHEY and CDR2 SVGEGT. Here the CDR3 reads CASSRTSTLLYEQYF. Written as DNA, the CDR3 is TGTGCCAGCAGCAGGACTAGCACTCTCCTCTACGAGCAGTACTTC.

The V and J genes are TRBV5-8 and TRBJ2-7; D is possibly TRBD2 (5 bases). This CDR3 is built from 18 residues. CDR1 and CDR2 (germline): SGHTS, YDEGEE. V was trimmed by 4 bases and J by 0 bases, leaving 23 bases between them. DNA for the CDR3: TGTGCCAGCAGCCACACCGGCAAGATAGCGAGGAGCTCCTACGAGCAGTACTTC. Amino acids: CASSHTGKIARSSYEQYF. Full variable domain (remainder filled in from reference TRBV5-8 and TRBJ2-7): EAGVTQSPTHLIKTRGQQATLRCSPISGHTSVYWYQQALGLGLQFLLWYDEGEERNRGNFPPRFSGRQFPNYSSELNVNALELEDSALYLCASSHTGKIARSSYEQYFGPGTRLTVT.

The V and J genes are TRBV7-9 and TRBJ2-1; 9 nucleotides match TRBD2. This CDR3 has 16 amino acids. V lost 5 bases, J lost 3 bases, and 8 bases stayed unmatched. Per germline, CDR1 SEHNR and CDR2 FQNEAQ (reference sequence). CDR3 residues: CASSPRLAEIYNEQFF. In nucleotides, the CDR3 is TGTGCCAGCAGCCCTCGACTAGCGGAAATCTACAATGAGCAGTTCTTC.

The DNA of the CDR3 is TGTGCCAGCAGCCCCGGGGCTAGCGGGAGGACGGAGACCCAGTACTTC. This translates into CASSPGASGRTETQYF. The gene calls are TRBV7-9 and TRBJ2-5; 11 bases are shared with TRBD2. Germline V gene data show CDR1 as SEHNR and CDR2 as FQNEAQ (reference sequence). The CDR3 is 16 amino acids. V trimming: 5 bases; J trimming: 5 bases; junction bases outside the gene matches: 10.

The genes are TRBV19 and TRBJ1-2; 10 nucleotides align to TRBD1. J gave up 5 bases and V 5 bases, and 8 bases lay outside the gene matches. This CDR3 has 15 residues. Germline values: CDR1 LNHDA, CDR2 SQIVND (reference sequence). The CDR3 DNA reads TGTGCCAGTAGTCCCCGGACAGGGGGGCGATATGGCTACACCTTC. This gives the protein CASSPRTGGRYGYTF.

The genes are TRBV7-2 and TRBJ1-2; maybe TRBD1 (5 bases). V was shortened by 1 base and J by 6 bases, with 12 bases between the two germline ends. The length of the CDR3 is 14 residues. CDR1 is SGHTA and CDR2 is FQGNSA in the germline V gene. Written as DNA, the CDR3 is TGTGCCAGCAGCTTAGAACCCAGGGAAGATGGCTACACCTTC. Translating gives CASSLEPREDGYTF.

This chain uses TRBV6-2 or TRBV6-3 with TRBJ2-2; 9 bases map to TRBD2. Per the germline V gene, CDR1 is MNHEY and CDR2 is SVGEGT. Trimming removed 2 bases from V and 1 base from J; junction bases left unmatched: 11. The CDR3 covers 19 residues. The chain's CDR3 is CASSYAAGGPLLNTGELFF. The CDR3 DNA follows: TGTGCCAGCAGTTACGCGGCGGGAGGGCCTTTACTGAACACCGGGGAGCTGTTTTTT.

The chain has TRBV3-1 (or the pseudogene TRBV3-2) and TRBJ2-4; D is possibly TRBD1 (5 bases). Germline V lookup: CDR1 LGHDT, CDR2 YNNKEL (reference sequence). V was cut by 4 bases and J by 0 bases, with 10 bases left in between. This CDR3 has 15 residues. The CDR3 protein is CASSRQSLAKNIQYF. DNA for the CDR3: TGTGCCAGCAGCCGACAGTCCTTAGCCAAAAACATTCAGTACTTC.

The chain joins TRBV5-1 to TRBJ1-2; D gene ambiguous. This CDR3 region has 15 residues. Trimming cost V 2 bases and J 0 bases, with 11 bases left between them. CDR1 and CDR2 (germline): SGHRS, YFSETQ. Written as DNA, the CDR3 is TGCGCCAGCAGCTTTGCTACAGATTCTAACTATGGCTACACCTTC. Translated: CASSFATDSNYGYTF.

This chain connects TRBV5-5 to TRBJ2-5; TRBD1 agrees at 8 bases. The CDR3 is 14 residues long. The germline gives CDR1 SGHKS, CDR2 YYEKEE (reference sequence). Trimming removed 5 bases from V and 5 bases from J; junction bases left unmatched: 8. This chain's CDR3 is CASRGQGAGETQYF. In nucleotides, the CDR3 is TGTGCCAGCAGGGGGCAGGGGGCCGGTGAGACCCAGTACTTC.

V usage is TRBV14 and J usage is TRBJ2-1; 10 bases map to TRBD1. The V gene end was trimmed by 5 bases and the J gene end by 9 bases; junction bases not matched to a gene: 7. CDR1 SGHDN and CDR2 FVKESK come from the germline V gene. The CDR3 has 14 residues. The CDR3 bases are TGTGCCAGCAGCTTGGGACAGGGGATAGGTGAGCAGTTCTTC. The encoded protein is CASSLGQGIGEQFF.

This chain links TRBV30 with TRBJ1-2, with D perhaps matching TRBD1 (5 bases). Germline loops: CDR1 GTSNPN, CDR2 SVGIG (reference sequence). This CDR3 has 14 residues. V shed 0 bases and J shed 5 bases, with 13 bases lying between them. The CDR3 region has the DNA TGTGCCTGGAGTGTAAAGGGGCTGGGTTATGGCTACACCTTC. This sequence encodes CAWSVKGLGYGYTF.

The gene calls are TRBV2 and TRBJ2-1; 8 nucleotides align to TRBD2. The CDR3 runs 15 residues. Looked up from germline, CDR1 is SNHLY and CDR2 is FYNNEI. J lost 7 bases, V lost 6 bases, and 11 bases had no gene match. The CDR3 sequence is CASRPREARANEQFF. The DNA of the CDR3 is TGTGCCAGCAGACCGCGGGAGGCGCGGGCGAATGAGCAGTTCTTC.

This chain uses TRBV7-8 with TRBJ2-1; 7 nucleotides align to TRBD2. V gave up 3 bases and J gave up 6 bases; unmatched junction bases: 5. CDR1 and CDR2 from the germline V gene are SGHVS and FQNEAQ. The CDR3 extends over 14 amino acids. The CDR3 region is CASSFFGTINEQFF. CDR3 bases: TGTGCCAGCAGCTTTTTTGGGACTATCAATGAGCAGTTCTTC.

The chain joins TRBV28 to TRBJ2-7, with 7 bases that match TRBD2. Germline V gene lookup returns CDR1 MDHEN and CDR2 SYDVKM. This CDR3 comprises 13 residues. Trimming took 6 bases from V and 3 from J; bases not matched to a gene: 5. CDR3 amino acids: CASSGGTGYEQYF. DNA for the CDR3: TGTGCCAGCAGCGGGGGGACTGGCTACGAGCAGTACTTC.

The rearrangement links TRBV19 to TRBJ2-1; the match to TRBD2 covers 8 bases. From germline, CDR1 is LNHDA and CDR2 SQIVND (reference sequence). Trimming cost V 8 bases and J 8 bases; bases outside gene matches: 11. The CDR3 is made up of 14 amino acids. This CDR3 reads CASLGRTSPDEQFF. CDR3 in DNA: TGTGCCAGTCTGGGGAGGACTAGCCCGGATGAGCAGTTCTTC.

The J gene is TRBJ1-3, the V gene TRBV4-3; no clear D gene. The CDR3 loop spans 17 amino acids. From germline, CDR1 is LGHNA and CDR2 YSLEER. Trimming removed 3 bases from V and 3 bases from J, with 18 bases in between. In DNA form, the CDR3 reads TGCGCCAGCAGCCAGACGGCCGGGGTTCGGCATGGAAACACCATATATTTT. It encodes CASSQTAGVRHGNTIYF.

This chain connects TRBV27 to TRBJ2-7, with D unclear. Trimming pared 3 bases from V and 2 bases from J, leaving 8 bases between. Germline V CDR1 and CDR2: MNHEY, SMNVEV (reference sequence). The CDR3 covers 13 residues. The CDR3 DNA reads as TGTGCCAGCAGTTTGGGCACCCCCTACGAGCAGTACTTC. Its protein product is CASSLGTPYEQYF.